Listed below are T cell receptor beta chains from one sample, sequenced in a study of PD-L1 blockade in urothelial cancer. The protocol was immunoSEQ multiplex PCR, while the TCRdb copy is restricted to in-frame clones and leaves out a portion. This sample yields some 50,000 clones, of which approximately 88% are seen a single time; about 4% belongs to the top ten. The source material was PBMCs, sampled around atezolizumab (anti-PD-L1) treatment. The receptor source for this set is a man aged 80 or over with urothelial cancer. The CDR3 runs from the conserved cysteine through the conserved F or W. A D gene is named only where the DNA matches it firmly.

. TRBJ1-5 TRBV28 CASSLGRDQPQHF
TRBD2 TRBJ2-2 TRBV6-6 CASSLAGGNTGELFF
TRBD2 TRBJ2-2 TRBV2 CASRLGLAGTGELFF
. TRBJ2-1 TRBV10-2 CASSETLATYNEQFF
. TRBJ1-1 TRBV30 CAWTHSGGYTEAFF
. TRBJ2-1 TRBV4-3 CASSQDSGVPKQFF
TRBD1 TRBJ2-4 TRBV18 CASSPGQTLAKNIQYF
TRBD2 TRBJ2-1 TRBV6-5 CASSSSGSSYNEQFF
TRBD1 TRBJ1-2 TRBV6-5 CASSPTTGNYGYTF
. TRBJ1-1 TRBV9 CASSARGMNTEAFF
TRBD1 TRBJ2-1 TRBV5-1 CASSLRGTGAYNEQFF
. TRBJ1-4 TRBV19 CASSSDSEKLFF
TRBD2 TRBJ2-3 TRBV7-9 CASSFGLTSAADTQYF
. TRBJ2-3 TRBV11-2 CASSLDPNPRTLTDTQYF
. TRBJ1-2 TRBV6-5 CASSSPGGGYTF
TRBD2 TRBJ2-2 TRBV5-1 CASSSGTSSTGELFF
TRBD2 TRBJ2-3 TRBV7-7 CASSFGTRGDTQYF
TRBD2 TRBJ2-7 TRBV10-2 CASSESRGTSSYEQYF
TRBD2 TRBJ2-1 TRBV27 CASSFTSSGRVNEQFF
TRBD1 TRBJ2-7 TRBV7-9 CASSPPGSGQGYEQYF
TRBD1 TRBJ2-7 TRBV2 CASSANRGRGTYEQYF
. TRBJ1-2 TRBV28 CASRGTGRYYGYTF
TRBD1 TRBJ2-7 TRBV25-1 CASSDSGGTGQHEQYF
TRBD2 TRBJ2-5 TRBV5-4 CASSGGGTRRQETQYF
. TRBJ1-5 TRBV29-1 CSVAGGSNQPQHF
TRBD1 TRBJ2-7 TRBV6-1 CASSDGQGYEQYF
TRBD1 TRBJ1-5 TRBV18 CASSPDRGTSNQPQHF
TRBD2 TRBJ2-7 TRBV11-2 CASRPSGVAGSYEQYF
TRBD1 TRBJ2-5 TRBV27 CASSKDRVEETQYF
. TRBJ2-3 TRBV11-3 CASSLTGATDTQYF
TRBD1 TRBJ2-2 TRBV27 CASSLSGQGANTGELFF
. TRBJ2-7 TRBV13 CASSLGRVTYEQYF
TRBD2 TRBJ2-5 TRBV5-1 CASSLGGLANQETQYF
. TRBJ2-5 TRBV9 CASSVAVRAVETQYF